The 23 T cell receptor beta chains presented below share a single source sample, sequenced in a study of cytomegalovirus exposure and HLA in healthy donors. With 60 Vbeta and 13 Jbeta primers, the PCR was carried out. Some clones are missing from TCRdb's copy, which holds only in-frame ones; the method was immunoSEQ multiplex PCR. The sample carries approximately 160,000 clones, around 75% recorded once. Source material: PBMCs. Source of these receptors: a man younger than 35 in good health and CMV-seropositive.

The table lists this clone with a few counts. The chain's CDR3 is CASSPRDRAETQYF. Written as DNA, the CDR3 is TGTGCCAGCAGCCCGCGGGACAGGGCGGAGACCCAGTACTTC. The chain links TRBV7-3 to TRBJ2-5, with 9 bases lining up with TRBD1. V gave up 5 bases and J gave up 5 bases; unmatched junction bases: 6. From germline, CDR1 is SGHTA and CDR2 FQGTGA. This CDR3 has 14 residues.

The CDR3 loop is CSVRDRITQTQYF. As DNA, the CDR3 is TGCAGCGTCAGGGACAGGATAACACAGACCCAGTACTTC. The chain couples TRBV29-1 to TRBJ2-5, with 8 bases lining up with TRBD1. CDR3 length: 13 amino acids. V shed 6 bases, J shed 6 bases, and the junction held 9 bases outside the gene matches. CDR1 is SQVTM and CDR2 is ANQGSEA in the germline V gene.

This clone has a handful of counts. The chain is built from TRBV5-5 and TRBJ1-5; D is uncertain. This CDR3 is built from 13 residues. The V gene's germline CDR1 is SGHKS and CDR2 YYEKEE (reference sequence). V lost 0 bases, J lost 2 bases, and 3 bases lay in between. The CDR3 DNA is TGTGCCAGCAGCTTGGCGGGCAATCAGCCCCAGCATTTT. This translates into CASSLAGNQPQHF.

This clone was picked up a small number of times. This chain joins TRBV29-1 and TRBJ1-1; 7 positions match TRBD1. CDR3 length equals 13 residues. Germline loops: CDR1 SQVTM, CDR2 ANQGSEA. V lost 6 bases to trimming and J lost 4 bases; unmatched junction nucleotides: 8. The CDR3 DNA reads TGCAGCGTGGGATGGACAGGCGGCACTGAAGCTTTCTTT. Its protein product is CSVGWTGGTEAFF.

The V and J genes are TRBV7-9 and TRBJ2-3; 11 bases map to TRBD2. With V trimmed by 7 bases and J by 1 base, 10 bases remained unmatched. This CDR3 is built from 17 residues. The V gene's germline CDR1 is SEHNR and CDR2 FQNEAQ (reference sequence). The chain's CDR3 is CASTEDLAGGRTDTQYF. CDR3 sequence (DNA): TGTGCCAGCACCGAAGACCTAGCGGGGGGCCGCACAGATACGCAGTATTTT.

The rearrangement uses TRBV28 and TRBJ2-1; TRBD2 might be the D (5 bases). The germline V gene encodes CDR1 MDHEN and CDR2 SYDVKM. Trimming cost V 2 bases and J 9 bases, with 8 bases left between them. The CDR3 loop spans 12 amino acids. The CDR3 nucleotides are TGTGCCAGCAGTTTAGCGGGTCCTGAGCAGTTCTTC. Amino acids: CASSLAGPEQFF.

This clone was seen only a few times. The chain is built from TRBV4-1 and TRBJ1-1; maybe TRBD1 (5 bases). This CDR3 region has 14 residues. Per germline, CDR1 MGHRA and CDR2 YSYEKL. The ends were cut back, 0 bases at V and 5 bases at J, with 10 bases in the middle. The CDR3 sequence is CASSQDFRGTEAFF. DNA for the CDR3: TGCGCCAGCAGCCAAGATTTTCGGGGGACTGAAGCTTTCTTT.

The rearrangement links TRBV30 to TRBJ1-2; 7 bases match TRBD1. The CDR3 has 13 residues. Germline V gene sequence: CDR1 GTSNPN, CDR2 SVGIG (reference sequence). Trimming removed 3 bases from V and 6 bases from J; junction bases left unmatched: 7. The CDR3 reads CAWRAAGGNGYTF. DNA of the CDR3: TGTGCCTGGAGGGCGGCAGGGGGGAATGGCTACACCTTC.

J is TRBJ1-1 and V is TRBV19, with D tentatively TRBD1 (5 bases). V shed 1 base and J shed 5 bases, with 14 bases lying between them. The CDR3 runs 15 residues. Germline CDR1 reads LNHDA; CDR2 reads SQIVND (reference sequence). This CDR3 reads CASSIGAEGRTEAFF. CDR3 in DNA: TGTGCCAGTAGTATAGGGGCGGAGGGGCGGACTGAAGCTTTCTTT.

There are a few counts of this clone. The gene calls are TRBV2 and TRBJ1-6; TRBD1 agrees at 9 bases. V shed 2 bases, J shed 17 bases, and the junction held 4 bases outside the gene matches. The length of the CDR3 is 12 residues. The germline V gene has CDR1 SNHLY and CDR2 FYNNEI. CDR3 in amino acids: CASSERDRAFHF. The CDR3 bases are TGTGCCAGCAGTGAAAGGGACAGGGCTTTCCACTTT.

This sequence joins TRBV30 and TRBJ1-2; the D is unclear. The germline CDR1 and CDR2 sequences are GTSNPN and SVGIG (reference sequence). V shed 0 bases and J shed 2 bases, with 4 bases lying between them. CDR3 size: 12 residues. CDR3 region: CAWSVRNYGYTF. The DNA for the CDR3 is TGTGCCTGGAGTGTGAGGAACTATGGCTACACCTTC. The full variable domain, with the rest looked up from reference TRBV30 and TRBJ1-2, is SQTIHQWPATLVQPVGSPLSLECTVEGTSNPNLYWYRQAAGRGLQLLFYSVGIGQISSEVPQNLSASRPQDRQFILSSKKLLLSDSGFYLCAWSVRNYGYTFGSGTRLTVV.

The chain is built from TRBV19 and TRBJ2-3, with TRBD2 matching over 10 bases. The CDR3 totals 14 residues. Germline loops: CDR1 LNHDA, CDR2 SQIVND (reference sequence). V shed 10 bases and J 6 bases; nucleotides not matched to a gene: 10. The CDR3 reads CAIGSGGFLDTQYF. The CDR3 bases are TGTGCCATCGGTAGCGGGGGGTTTCTGGATACGCAGTATTTT.

The rearrangement uses TRBV7-9 and TRBJ2-3, with TRBD2 identical over 10 bases. In germline, CDR1 is SEHNR, CDR2 FQNEAQ (reference sequence). The J segment lost 5 bases and the V segment lost 4 bases, leaving 9 bases of the junction unmatched. The CDR3 length is 16 residues. The CDR3, as DNA: TGTGCCAGCAGCTCAAAAGCGGGAGGGGCTAGAGATACGCAGTATTTT. Translation: CASSSKAGGARDTQYF.

The rearrangement joins TRBV5-4 to TRBJ2-3; possible D gene TRBD2, 6 bases. There are 16 residues in the CDR3. Trimming pared 0 bases from V and 0 bases from J, leaving 11 bases between. CDR1 SGHNT and CDR2 YYREEE come from the germline V gene (reference sequence). The CDR3 loop is CASSLGTILSTDTQYF. CDR3 nucleotides: TGTGCCAGCAGCTTGGGGACTATACTAAGCACAGATACGCAGTATTTT.

This rearrangement joins TRBV21-1 to TRBJ2-7; TRBD1 is the table's D call and was not checked against the DNA. TRBV21-1 is a pseudogene locus. There are 16 residues in the CDR3. Here the CDR3 DNA reads TGTGCCAGCAGCAAAGGAGAGGGGGACAGGGTCAGCGAGCAGTACGTC. It encodes CASSKGEGDRVSEQYV.

The rearrangement uses TRBV29-1 and TRBJ2-1, with D perhaps TRBD1 (6 bases). Germline V gene lookup returns CDR1 SQVTM and CDR2 ANQGSEA. This CDR3 spans 12 amino acids. Trimming left V 6 bases short and J 9 bases short, with 15 bases between. The CDR3: CSVGNREVEQFF. The CDR3 region has the DNA TGCAGCGTCGGGAACAGGGAAGTTGAGCAGTTCTTC.

This rearrangement joins TRBV6-1 to TRBJ2-3, with TRBD2 matching 10 bases. From germline, CDR1 is MNHNS and CDR2 SASEGT. Unmatched junction bases numbered 2, after V lost 2 bases and J lost 3 bases. CDR3 size: 15 residues. Here the CDR3 DNA reads TGTGCCAGCAGTGAAACTAGCGGGGCTACAGATACGCAGTATTTT. This codes for CASSETSGATDTQYF.

The chain is built from TRBV7-3 and TRBJ2-5, with 8 bases fitting TRBD1. Losses at the gene ends were 5 bases for V and 3 bases for J; bases not matched to a gene: 8. The CDR3 contains 15 residues. CDR1 is SGHTA and CDR2 is FQGTGA in the germline V gene. In DNA form, the CDR3 reads TGTGCCAGCAGCGCCGGGGACAGGCTAAAAGAGACCCAGTACTTC. Translating it yields CASSAGDRLKETQYF.

The chain is built from TRBV6-1 and TRBJ1-2; no clear D gene. V lost 2 bases and J 9 bases, leaving 13 bases between the germline ends. Germline V lookup: CDR1 MNHNS, CDR2 SASEGT. The CDR3 length is 13 residues. The CDR3 region has the DNA TGTGCCAGCAGTGAAAGTGGGCCTATGAGCTACACCTTC. This gives the protein CASSESGPMSYTF.

The J gene is TRBJ2-7, the V gene TRBV2, with a weak D call TRBD2 (6 bases). Germline CDR1 is SNHLY and CDR2 is FYNNEI. The germline V and J ends were trimmed by 4 bases and 2 bases, with 12 bases remaining between them. The CDR3 sequence is 14 residues long. CDR3 coding DNA: TGTGCCAGCAGTGGCGGGGACGGCCCCTACGAGCAGTACGTC. This translates into CASSGGDGPYEQYV.

The chain links TRBV6-1 to TRBJ2-3; TRBD2 agrees at 8 bases. With V trimmed by 0 bases and J by 6 bases, 17 bases remained unmatched. Per the germline V gene, CDR1 is MNHNS and CDR2 is SASEGT. The CDR3 length is 19 residues. The CDR3 DNA sequence: TGTGCCAGCAGTGAAGCGAGTAGGGTAGCGGGGTCTCCTTACGATACGCAGTATTTT. Its protein is CASSEASRVAGSPYDTQYF.

V usage is TRBV6-5 and J usage is TRBJ2-5; TRBD1 aligns across 7 bases. The junction had 6 bases not matched to a gene; V was cut back by 4 bases and J by 1 base. This CDR3 is 15 amino acids long. Germline CDR1 reads MNHEY; CDR2 reads SVGAGI. The CDR3 region has the DNA TGTGCCAGCAGTTTCGGGGACAGCCTCCAAGAGACCCAGTACTTC. Translation: CASSFGDSLQETQYF.

The chain couples TRBV7-2 to TRBJ2-5; TRBD2 aligns across 12 bases. Germline V CDR1 and CDR2: SGHTA, FQGNSA. V dropped 0 bases and J dropped 5; count of bases not matched to a gene: 19. The CDR3 contains 21 residues. CDR3 bases: TGTGCCAGCAGCTTAGCACGGCTAGCGGGGGGGCCTTGGGCCTTGGCGGAGACCCAGTACTTC. Residues: CASSLARLAGGPWALAETQYF.